Listed below are T cell receptor beta chains from one sample, sequenced in a study of identical twins. TCRdb passed the 5' RACE reads through MiXCR, listing each CDR3 protein once. Here the sample spans 500,000 or so distinct CDR3 sequences, 20% to 25% being singletons. In addition, the sample was reused for a study of T cells expressing NK-cell markers.

The sample comprised CD4+ T cells sorted from blood. These receptors all come from a woman between 18 and 29 years old in good health. The CDR3 runs from the conserved cysteine through the conserved F or W. Each record gives: J gene, V gene, CDR3 protein.

TRBJ2-1 TRBV7-2 CASSLGGRGRQYNEQFF
TRBJ2-7 TRBV7-2 CASSLGADRGYEQYF
TRBJ1-4 TRBV7-9 CASGSNEKLFF
TRBJ1-4 TRBV5-6 CASSLGDEKLFF
TRBJ2-3 TRBV29-1 CSVTPSGGGTDTQYF
TRBJ1-5 TRBV27 CASSLSRAGGEPQHF
TRBJ2-2 TRBV20-1 CSVRPSNTGELFF
TRBJ2-1 TRBV9 CASSVAGATYNEQFF
TRBJ2-1 TRBV12-3/TRBV12-4 CASRGTSGYAEQFF
TRBJ2-7 TRBV6-2/TRBV6-3 CASSYSFEQYF
TRBJ2-3 TRBV10-3 CAIRSGGTDTQYF
TRBJ2-7 TRBV7-8 CASSRSREYEQYF
TRBJ2-3 TRBV3-1 CASSQRTGTDTQYF
TRBJ2-5 TRBV2 CASTDRVILQETQYF
TRBJ2-7 TRBV7-2 CASSLGPPGTSGSSYEQYF
TRBJ2-2 TRBV5-1 CASRGRESGGELFF
TRBJ1-2 TRBV27 CASSSTGLRNGYTF
TRBJ1-1 TRBV20-1 CSAPRGGGAFF
TRBJ1-5 TRBV4-3 CASSQDLRVGGNQPQHF
TRBJ2-3 TRBV7-6 CASSLAEGRAGTQYF
TRBJ2-7 TRBV9 CASSVGLAGGSSYEQYF
TRBJ2-7 TRBV12-3/TRBV12-4 CASSLSDYEQYF
TRBJ1-2 TRBV3-1 CASSQYAQGSYGYTF
TRBJ2-5 TRBV11-3 CASSLIAGVKETQYF
TRBJ1-1 TRBV3-1 CASTKGSKNTEAFF
TRBJ2-3 TRBV15 CATSMGVGSSRTDTQYF
TRBJ2-1 TRBV5-1 CASSNGQSITGEQFF
TRBJ2-3 TRBV20-1 CSASMVFVTSTDTQYF
TRBJ2-5 TRBV27 CASSNRDYVETQYF
TRBJ2-1 TRBV18 CASSPGTGGYNEQFF
TRBJ2-1 TRBV3-1 CASSQGLVRAYNEQFF
TRBJ2-3 TRBV6-1 CASSAVTSGTMEYF